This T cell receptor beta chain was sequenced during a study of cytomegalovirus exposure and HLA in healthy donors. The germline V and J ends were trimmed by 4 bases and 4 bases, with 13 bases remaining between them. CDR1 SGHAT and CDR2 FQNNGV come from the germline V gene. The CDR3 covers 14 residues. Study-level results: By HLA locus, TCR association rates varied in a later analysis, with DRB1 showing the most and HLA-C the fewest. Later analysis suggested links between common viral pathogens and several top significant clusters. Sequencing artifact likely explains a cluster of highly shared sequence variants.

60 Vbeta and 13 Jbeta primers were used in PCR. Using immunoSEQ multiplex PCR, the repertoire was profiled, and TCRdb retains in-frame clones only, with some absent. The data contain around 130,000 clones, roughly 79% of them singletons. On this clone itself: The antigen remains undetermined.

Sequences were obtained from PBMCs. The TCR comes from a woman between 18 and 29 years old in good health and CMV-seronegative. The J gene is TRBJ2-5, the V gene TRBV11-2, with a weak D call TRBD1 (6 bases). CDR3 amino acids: CASSSQTGTETQYF. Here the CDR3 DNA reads TGTGCCAGCAGCTCCCAGACAGGCACAGAGACCCAGTACTTC.